This is a list of T cell receptor beta chains from one sample in a study of beta chain features in type 1 diabetes. This table comes from immunoSEQ multiplex PCR, and its TCRdb copy is limited to in-frame clones, with some not included. The table includes fewer than 900,000 clones, roughly 16% detected once. Sequencing was carried out using naive CD4+ T cells from blood. The receptors here all came from a woman aged 18 to 35 in good health. The CDR3 runs from the conserved cysteine through the conserved F or W. A D gene is named only where the DNA matches it firmly. The size field is filled for only some rows; it gives once, few, many or a size class.

clone_size	cdr3_length	d_call	v_call	j_call	cdr3_nt	cdr3_aa
NA	17	NA	TRBV5-1	TRBJ2-6	TGCGCCAGCAGCTTGGTTTCTAGGAGCTCTGGGGCCAACGTCCTGACTTTC	CASSLVSRSSGANVLTF
few	16	NA	TRBV28	TRBJ1-2	TGTGCCAGCCAAGTTTCCGGGGCCAGACTCTATTATGGCTACACCTTC	CASQVSGARLYYGYTF
NA	16	NA	TRBV4-2	TRBJ2-3	TGTGCCAGCAGCCAAGGACTCAGGGGTTTCACAGATACGCAGTATTTT	CASSQGLRGFTDTQYF
NA	17	NA	TRBV28	TRBJ2-7	TGTGCCAGCAGTCCCATCGGAGGCACAGCGGTAACGTACGAGCAGTACTTC	CASSPIGGTAVTYEQYF
few	15	NA	TRBV28	TRBJ1-1	TGTGCCAGCAGTTCATTAGGACGGCTGAACACTGAAGCTTTCTTT	CASSSLGRLNTEAFF
NA	16	NA	TRBV7-2	TRBJ2-1	TGTGCCAGCAGCTTTTTAGCGGAGATCTCCTACAATGAGCAGTTCTTC	CASSFLAEISYNEQFF
NA	15	TRBD2	TRBV28	TRBJ2-7	TGTGCCAGCAGTTTCGACGTAGCGGGACGGTACGAGCAGTACTTC	CASSFDVAGRYEQYF
few	16	NA	TRBV4-2	TRBJ2-3	TGTGCCAGCAGCCAGAGCATAGCGGTTAGCACAGATACGCAGTATTTT	CASSQSIAVSTDTQYF
NA	13	TRBD1	TRBV6-6	TRBJ2-7	TGTGCCAGCAGGGACAGGGGCTCCTACGAGCAGTACTTC	CASRDRGSYEQYF
NA	16	NA	TRBV6-5	TRBJ2-7	TGTGCCAGCAGTTACTCAGTCGGGCGGCCCTCCTACGAGCAGTACTTC	CASSYSVGRPSYEQYF
NA	12	NA	TRBV7-2	TRBJ2-1	TGTGCCAGCAGCCGAACAGGGATTGAGCAGTTCTTC	CASSRTGIEQFF
NA	15	NA	TRBV2	TRBJ2-2	TGTGCCAGCAGTGTACGCAGGGGTGGGACCGGGGAGCTGTTTTTT	CASSVRRGGTGELFF
NA	16	TRBD2	TRBV19	TRBJ2-1	TGTGCCAGTAGTATAGATAGCGGGGGGGCATACAATGAGCAGTTCTTC	CASSIDSGGAYNEQFF
NA	14	NA	TRBV7-9	TRBJ1-2	TGTGCCAGCAGCCCTAAAGGAGCTAACTATGGCTACACCTTC	CASSPKGANYGYTF
NA	15	TRBD1	TRBV10-3	TRBJ2-2	TGTGCCATCAGTGGGACAGGGACGAACACCGGGGAGCTGTTTTTT	CAISGTGTNTGELFF
once	15	NA	TRBV7-8	TRBJ2-7	TGTGCCAGCACCTTAGGACTGGGGAGATCCTACGAGCAGTACTTC	CASTLGLGRSYEQYF
NA	14	NA	TRBV7-9	TRBJ2-3	TGTGCCAGCAGCCCGACCCCACGGCGGGATACGCAGTATTTT	CASSPTPRRDTQYF
few	13	TRBD1	TRBV11-1	TRBJ2-1	TGTGCCAGCAGCTCGGACAGGCACAATGAGCAGTTCTTC	CASSSDRHNEQFF
few	13	TRBD1	TRBV10-2	TRBJ1-2	TGCGCCAGCAGTTTCGGACAGGGGATGGGCTACACCTTC	CASSFGQGMGYTF
few	16	NA	TRBV7-2	TRBJ2-2	TGTGCCAGCAGTTCTAGAAGGGGGACTCCGTCCGGGGAGCTGTTTTTT	CASSSRRGTPSGELFF
NA	13	NA	TRBV6-5	TRBJ2-2	TGTGCCACCCTAGGGGGGTGGACCGGGGAGCTGTTTTTT	CATLGGWTGELFF
few	16	TRBD2	TRBV5-1	TRBJ2-2	TGCGCCAGCAGCGCCTCCGGGACTAGAGACACCGGGGAGCTGTTTTTT	CASSASGTRDTGELFF
NA	13	NA	TRBV7-9	TRBJ2-1	TGTGCCAGCAGCCCCCAGGGTGGGAATGAGCAGTTCTTC	CASSPQGGNEQFF
NA	18	TRBD2	TRBV9	TRBJ2-4	TGTGCCAGCAGCGCGGGACTAGCGGGAGATGTAGCCAAAAACATTCAGTACTTC	CASSAGLAGDVAKNIQYF
few	14	NA	TRBV18	TRBJ1-2	TGTGCATCGACGGGGGCGAATACCAACTATGGCTACACCTTC	CASTGANTNYGYTF
NA	14	NA	TRBV5-1	TRBJ2-2	TGCGCCAGCAGCTTGGGGGGATTCACCGGGGAGCTGTTTTTT	CASSLGGFTGELFF
NA	17	TRBD2	TRBV9	TRBJ2-1	TGTGCCAGCAGCGGACAATACACTAGCGGGAGAATCAATGAGCAGTTCTTC	CASSGQYTSGRINEQFF
NA	15	NA	TRBV7-9	TRBJ2-6	TGTGCCAGCAGCCCCCGATTCTCTGGGGCCAACGTCCTGACTTTC	CASSPRFSGANVLTF
NA	14	TRBD2	TRBV2	TRBJ2-3	TGTGCCAGCAGAACTAGCGCCCTCACAGATACGCAGTATTTT	CASRTSALTDTQYF
few	16	TRBD1	TRBV7-3	TRBJ2-1	TGTGCCAGCAGCCCCCGGAACGGACAGGGGGCGGTTGAGCAGTTCTTC	CASSPRNGQGAVEQFF
NA	12	NA	TRBV6-5	TRBJ2-1	TGTGCCACCTCTGACAGAAACAATGAGCAGTTCTTC	CATSDRNNEQFF
few	13	TRBD1	TRBV7-9	TRBJ2-1	TGTGCCAGCAGCGACGGACACCGGGACAGGTGGTTCTTC	CASSDGHRDRWFF
few	17	TRBD2	TRBV15	TRBJ2-3	TGTGCCACCAGCGGATCTATAGCGGGAGGCCTCCGGGATACGCAGTATTTT	CATSGSIAGGLRDTQYF
few	13	TRBD2	TRBV7-3	TRBJ2-1	TGTGCCAGCAGCTCGGGACTAGCCAATGAGCAGTTCTTC	CASSSGLANEQFF
NA	14	NA	TRBV10-3	TRBJ2-7	TGTGCCATCAGAGCCGGGACGGTGACCTACGAGCAGTACTTC	CAIRAGTVTYEQYF
few	20	TRBD1	TRBV29-1	TRBJ2-1	TGCAGCGCTATCCCAGACGGGACAGGGATTTTGCGTAGCTCCTACAATGAGCAGTTCTTC	CSAIPDGTGILRSSYNEQFF
few	14	NA	TRBV6-5	TRBJ2-7	TGTGCCAGCGGAGGGACAGCCACCAACTACGAGCAGTACTTC	CASGGTATNYEQYF
few	13	NA	TRBV28	TRBJ2-1	TGTGCCAGCAGAGGAGCGGCCTACAATGAGCAGTTCTTC	CASRGAAYNEQFF
few	15	NA	TRBV4-3	TRBJ1-4	TGCGCCAGCAGCCAAGAGACAGGTCTTAATGAAAAACTGTTTTTT	CASSQETGLNEKLFF
few	13	NA	TRBV7-2	TRBJ1-1	TGTGCCAGCAGCCTCTCAGGGGTTACTGAAGCTTTCTTT	CASSLSGVTEAFF
few	16	NA	TRBV4-3	TRBJ2-3	TGCGCCAGCAGCCAAGTAGTGGGTTCTAGCACAGATACGCAGTATTTT	CASSQVVGSSTDTQYF
NA	14	NA	TRBV9	TRBJ2-6	TGTGCCAGCAGCGTTGTTGGGGGGGCCAACGTCCTGACTTTC	CASSVVGGANVLTF
few	13	NA	TRBV5-1	TRBJ1-1	TGCGCCAGCAGCTTTCTAGTCAACACTGAAGCTTTCTTT	CASSFLVNTEAFF
few	15	TRBD2	TRBV6-1	TRBJ2-2	TGTGCCAGCAGTCTAGCGGGAGTGTTAACCGGGGAGCTGTTTTTT	CASSLAGVLTGELFF
NA	16	TRBD1	TRBV29-1	TRBJ1-1	TGCAGCGTTGTCAACGGACAGGGAAGAATGAACACTGAAGCTTTCTTT	CSVVNGQGRMNTEAFF
NA	15	TRBD2	TRBV11-2	TRBJ2-7	TGTGCCAGCAGCCTTGGGGCTAGCGGGGGGCTCGAGCAGTACTTC	CASSLGASGGLEQYF
few	13	NA	TRBV7-9	TRBJ2-3	TGTGCCAGCAGCTTATGGATTGCAGATACGCAGTATTTT	CASSLWIADTQYF
NA	13	NA	TRBV6-1	TRBJ2-5	TGTGCCAGCAGTGGACAGCTCCGAGAGACCCAGTACTTC	CASSGQLRETQYF
NA	15	TRBD1	TRBV18	TRBJ1-5	TGTGCCAGCTCACCACCCGGACAGGGGAATCAGCCCCAGCATTTT	CASSPPGQGNQPQHF
few	15	TRBD1	TRBV7-9	TRBJ2-7	TGTGCCAGCAGCGTACCCGGGACAGAAGGCTACGAGCAGTACTTC	CASSVPGTEGYEQYF
NA	14	NA	TRBV28	TRBJ1-2	TGTGCCAGCAGTTACCCAGGGGAATCCTATGGCTACACCTTC	CASSYPGESYGYTF
few	17	TRBD2	TRBV7-2	TRBJ2-2	TGTGCCAGCAGCTCCCCACGACTAGCGGGAGTTACCGGGGAGCTGTTTTTT	CASSSPRLAGVTGELFF